The rows below give T cell receptor beta chains drawn from one sample of a study of identical twins. TCRdb re-analysed the 5' RACE reads in MiXCR, keeping a single row per CDR3 protein. The sample consists of about 730,000 distinct CDR3 sequences, 20% to 25% of them appearing once. This sample also belongs to another study, concerning T cells expressing NK-cell markers.

Sequencing used PBMCs. Every receptor here comes from a woman aged 18-29 years in good health. Both conserved end residues are part of each CDR3. Fields, in order: D gene, J gene, V gene, clone size, CDR3 DNA, CDR3 protein. D genes are given only for firm matches. Some rows mark clone size as missing; the rest say once, few, many or name a class of expanded clone.

D: -
J: TRBJ2-7
V: TRBV7-2
size: few
DNA: TGTGCCAGCAGCTTAGACGGTAGCGGAACCTACGAGCAGTACTTC
CDR3: CASSLDGSGTYEQYF

D: -
J: TRBJ2-7
V: TRBV6-1
size: -
DNA: TGTGCCAGCAGGGACGACGGATACTCCTACGAGCAGTACTTC
CDR3: CASRDDGYSYEQYF

D: -
J: TRBJ2-3
V: TRBV27
size: -
DNA: TGTGCCAGCAGTTTCTGGAGCACATCCACAGATACGCAGTATTTT
CDR3: CASSFWSTSTDTQYF

D: TRBD2
J: TRBJ2-7
V: TRBV11-2
size: -
DNA: TGTGCCAGCACCTCCGGGACTAGCGGCATCTACGAGCAGTACTTC
CDR3: CASTSGTSGIYEQYF

D: -
J: TRBJ1-2
V: TRBV6-5
size: -
DNA: TGTGCCAGCAGTTACGTGGTGACGGGTGGCTACACCTTC
CDR3: CASSYVVTGGYTF

D: -
J: TRBJ2-1
V: TRBV4-2
size: many
DNA: TGTGCCAGCAGCCCCTTGGGCTCCTACAATGAGCAGTTCTTC
CDR3: CASSPLGSYNEQFF

D: -
J: TRBJ2-1
V: TRBV12-3/TRBV12-4
size: many
DNA: TGTGCCAGCAGTCTCCGACCGAATGAGCAGTTCTTC
CDR3: CASSLRPNEQFF

D: TRBD1
J: TRBJ2-7
V: TRBV7-9
size: many
DNA: TGTGCCAGCAGCTTAGAAGGGACAGGGACCTACGAGCAGTACTTC
CDR3: CASSLEGTGTYEQYF

D: -
J: TRBJ2-3
V: TRBV11-2
size: -
DNA: TGTGCCAGCAGCTTAGTCCTCAACCCCAGGGAGGCGCAGTATTTT
CDR3: CASSLVLNPREAQYF

D: TRBD1
J: TRBJ1-2
V: TRBV7-9
size: many
DNA: TGTGCCAGCAGCCCTCCGCCGGGACAGGGGACCTATGGCTACACCTTC
CDR3: CASSPPPGQGTYGYTF

D: TRBD1
J: TRBJ1-2
V: TRBV29-1
size: few
DNA: TGCAGCGTTGGGGGACAGGGGAACTATGGCTACACCTTC
CDR3: CSVGGQGNYGYTF

D: TRBD1
J: TRBJ2-3
V: TRBV6-4
size: -
DNA: TGTGCCAGCAGTGCAGGGGGAGAAGGAGATACGCAGTATTTT
CDR3: CASSAGGEGDTQYF

D: -
J: TRBJ2-1
V: TRBV20-1
size: few
DNA: TGCACAGCTAGGGGCAAGGAGGCTGAGCAGTTCTTC
CDR3: CTARGKEAEQFF

D: -
J: TRBJ2-1
V: TRBV5-1
size: many
DNA: TGCGCCAGCATGGAGGGGGGTGGCTCCTACAATGAGCAGTTCTTC
CDR3: CASMEGGGSYNEQFF

D: -
J: TRBJ2-1
V: TRBV14
size: many
DNA: TGTGCCAGCAGCGCATATCTGGGGGGAGGCTCCTACAATGAGCAGTTCTTC
CDR3: CASSAYLGGGSYNEQFF

D: -
J: TRBJ2-3
V: TRBV20-1
size: -
DNA: TGCAGTGCTAGAGATGTAGGAGCGAGAAGCACAGATACGCAGTATTTT
CDR3: CSARDVGARSTDTQYF